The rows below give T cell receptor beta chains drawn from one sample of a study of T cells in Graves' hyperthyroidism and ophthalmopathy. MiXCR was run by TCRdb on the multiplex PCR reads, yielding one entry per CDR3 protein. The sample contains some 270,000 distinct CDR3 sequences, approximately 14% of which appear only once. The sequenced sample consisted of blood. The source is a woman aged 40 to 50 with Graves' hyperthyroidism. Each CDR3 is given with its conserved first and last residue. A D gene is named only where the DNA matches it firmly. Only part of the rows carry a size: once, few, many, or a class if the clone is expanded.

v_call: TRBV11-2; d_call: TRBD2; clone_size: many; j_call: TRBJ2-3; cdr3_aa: CASTRRAGVVVTDTQYF; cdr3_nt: TGTGCCAGCACTCGACGAGCGGGAGTGGTCGTCACAGATACGCAGTATTTT
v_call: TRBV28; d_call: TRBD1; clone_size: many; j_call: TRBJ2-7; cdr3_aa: CASSVSDRGYEQYF; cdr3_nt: TGTGCCAGCAGCGTCTCGGACAGGGGGTACGAGCAGTACTTC
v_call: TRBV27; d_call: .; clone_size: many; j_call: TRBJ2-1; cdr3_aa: CASSFSAAEQFF; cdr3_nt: TGTGCCAGCAGTTTCTCGGCGGCCGAGCAGTTCTTC
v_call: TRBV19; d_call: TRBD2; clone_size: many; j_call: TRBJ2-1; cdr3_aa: CASSIEAGGYNEQFF; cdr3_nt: TGTGCCAGTAGTATAGAAGCGGGAGGCTACAATGAGCAGTTCTTC
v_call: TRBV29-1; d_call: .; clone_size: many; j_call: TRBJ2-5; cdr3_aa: CSVLGFSLYPETQYF; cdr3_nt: TGCAGCGTTTTGGGATTTTCCCTATATCCGGAGACCCAGTACTTC
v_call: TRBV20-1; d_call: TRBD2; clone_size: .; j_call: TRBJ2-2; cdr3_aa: CSARAGGSNTGGLFF; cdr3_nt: TGCAGTGCTAGAGCGGGGGGGTCGAACACCGGGGGGCTGTTTTTT
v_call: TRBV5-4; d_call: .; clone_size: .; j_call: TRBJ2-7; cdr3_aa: CASSLGVEGPYYEQYF; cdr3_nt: TGTGCCAGCAGCTTAGGCGTTGAGGGGCCGTACTACGAGCAGTACTTC
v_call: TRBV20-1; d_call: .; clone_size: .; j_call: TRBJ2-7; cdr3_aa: CSARGPVSDEQYF; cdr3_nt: TGCAGTGCTAGAGGACCTGTATCTGACGAGCAGTACTTC
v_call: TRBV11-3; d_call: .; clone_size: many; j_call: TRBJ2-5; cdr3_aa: CASSPGQAWETQYF; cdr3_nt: TGTGCCAGCAGCCCCGGGCAGGCTTGGGAGACCCAGTACTTC
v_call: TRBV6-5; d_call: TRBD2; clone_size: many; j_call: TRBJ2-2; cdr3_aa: CASSYAGGRGELFF; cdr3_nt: TGTGCCAGCAGTTACGCGGGAGGGCGTGGGGAGCTGTTTTTT
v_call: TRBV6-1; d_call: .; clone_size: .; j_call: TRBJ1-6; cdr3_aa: CASGESPLHF; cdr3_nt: TGTGCCAGCGGGGAATCACCCCTCCACTTT
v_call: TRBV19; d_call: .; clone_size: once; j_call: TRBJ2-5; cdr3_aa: CASSSPEGFQETQYF; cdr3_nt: TGTGCCAGTAGCTCACCGGAGGGGTTCCAAGAGACCCAGTACTTC
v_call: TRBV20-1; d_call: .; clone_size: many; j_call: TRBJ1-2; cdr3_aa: CSASLLTGPGYGYTF; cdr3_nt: TGCAGTGCTTCCCTTTTGACAGGCCCGGGGTATGGCTACACCTTC
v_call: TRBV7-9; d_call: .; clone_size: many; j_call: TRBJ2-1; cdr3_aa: CASSPSSVPAGPYNEQFF; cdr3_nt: TGTGCCAGCAGCCCCTCCTCAGTTCCGGCGGGGCCCTACAATGAGCAGTTCTTC
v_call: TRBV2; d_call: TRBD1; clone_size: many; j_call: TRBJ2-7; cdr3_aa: CASRDRIYEQYF; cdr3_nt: TGTGCCAGCCGGGACAGGATCTACGAGCAGTACTTC
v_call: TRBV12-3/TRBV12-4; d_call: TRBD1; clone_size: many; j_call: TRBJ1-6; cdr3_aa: CASSWTGDPPLHF; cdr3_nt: TGTGCCAGCAGCTGGACAGGAGATCCGCCCCTCCACTTT
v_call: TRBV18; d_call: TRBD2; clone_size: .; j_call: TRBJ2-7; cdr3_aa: CASSPPGTSTLYEQYF; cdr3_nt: TGTGCCAGCTCACCACCGGGGACTAGCACGCTCTACGAGCAGTACTTC
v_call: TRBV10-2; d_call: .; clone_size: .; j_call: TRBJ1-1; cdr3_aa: CAGSLGGGSEAFF; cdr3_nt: TGCGCCGGCAGTCTGGGGGGGGGTTCTGAAGCTTTCTTT
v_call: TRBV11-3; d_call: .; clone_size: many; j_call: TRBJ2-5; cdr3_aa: CASSREYQETQYF; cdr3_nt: TGTGCCAGCAGCCGAGAGTACCAAGAGACCCAGTACTTC
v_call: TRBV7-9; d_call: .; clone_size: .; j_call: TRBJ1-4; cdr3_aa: CASSFRGNEKLFF; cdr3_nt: TGTGCCAGCAGCTTCCGCGGGAATGAAAAACTGTTTTTT
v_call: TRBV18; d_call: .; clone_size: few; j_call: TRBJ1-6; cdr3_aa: CASSLDRYNSPLHF; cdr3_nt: TGTGCCAGCTCACTGGACCGGTATAATTCACCCCTCCACTTT
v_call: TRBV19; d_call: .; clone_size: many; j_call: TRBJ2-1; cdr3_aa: CASSPRGGSYNEQFF; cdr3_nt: TGTGCCAGTAGTCCCCGGGGAGGCTCCTACAATGAGCAGTTCTTC
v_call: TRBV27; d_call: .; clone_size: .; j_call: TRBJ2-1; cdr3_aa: CASSQTLTDYLASNEQFF; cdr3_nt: TGTGCCAGCAGCCAAACACTCACGGACTACTTGGCTTCGAATGAGCAGTTCTTC
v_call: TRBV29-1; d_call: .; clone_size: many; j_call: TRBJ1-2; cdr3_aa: CSVVDRAGYTF; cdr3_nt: TGCAGCGTTGTTGATCGGGCTGGCTACACCTTC
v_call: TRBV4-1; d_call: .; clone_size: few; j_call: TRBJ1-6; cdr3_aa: CASSQLTYNSPLHF; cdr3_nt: TGCGCCAGCAGCCAACTGACGTATAATTCACCCCTCCACTTT
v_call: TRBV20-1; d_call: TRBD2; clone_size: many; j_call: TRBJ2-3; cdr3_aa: CSANLAGGGSTDTQYF; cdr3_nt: TGCAGTGCTAATCTAGCGGGAGGAGGAAGCACAGATACGCAGTATTTT
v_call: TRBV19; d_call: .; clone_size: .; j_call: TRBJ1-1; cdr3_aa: CASSIPGTRAFF; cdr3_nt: TGTGCCAGTAGTATACCCGGGACTAGAGCTTTCTTT
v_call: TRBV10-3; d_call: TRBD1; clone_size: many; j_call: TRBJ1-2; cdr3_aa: CAIRGTGDGYGYTF; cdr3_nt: TGTGCCATCAGGGGGACAGGGGACGGCTATGGCTACACCTTC
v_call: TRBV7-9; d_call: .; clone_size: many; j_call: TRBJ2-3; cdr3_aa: CASSLVPGPLAADTQYF; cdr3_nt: TGTGCCAGCAGCTTAGTACCCGGGCCCCTCGCCGCAGATACGCAGTATTTT
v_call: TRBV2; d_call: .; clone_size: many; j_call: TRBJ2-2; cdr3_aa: CASRAESPGELFF; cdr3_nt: TGTGCCAGCAGGGCGGAATCTCCCGGGGAGCTGTTTTTT
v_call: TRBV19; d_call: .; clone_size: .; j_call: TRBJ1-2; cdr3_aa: CASSSRPDGRNHGYTF; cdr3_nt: TGTGCCAGTAGTTCCCGCCCGGACGGTCGAAACCATGGCTACACCTTC
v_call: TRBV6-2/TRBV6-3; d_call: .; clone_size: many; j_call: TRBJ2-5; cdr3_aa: CASSRRSYNQETQYF; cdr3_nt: TGTGCCAGCAGCCGCCGCTCCTATAACCAAGAGACCCAGTACTTC
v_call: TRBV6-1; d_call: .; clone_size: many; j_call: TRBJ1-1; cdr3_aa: CASSDAPGNTEAFF; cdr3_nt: TGTGCCAGCAGTGACGCCCCGGGGAACACTGAAGCTTTCTTT
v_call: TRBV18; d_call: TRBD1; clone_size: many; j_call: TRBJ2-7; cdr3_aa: CASSPGTGDSYEQYF; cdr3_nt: TGTGCCAGCTCACCAGGGACAGGGGACTCCTACGAGCAGTACTTC
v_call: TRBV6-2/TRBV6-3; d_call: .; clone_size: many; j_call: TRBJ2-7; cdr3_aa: CASSYSRSERIKDYEQYF; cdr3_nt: TGTGCCAGCAGTTACTCAAGGTCGGAGCGGATCAAGGACTACGAGCAGTACTTC
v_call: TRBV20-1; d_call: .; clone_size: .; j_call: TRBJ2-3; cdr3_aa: CSQTRPRTDTQYF; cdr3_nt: TGCAGTCAGACGCGGCCACGCACAGATACGCAGTATTTT
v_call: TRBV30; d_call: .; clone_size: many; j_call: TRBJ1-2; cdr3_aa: CAWSGTAATGYTF; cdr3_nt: TGTGCCTGGAGTGGTACCGCCGCTACTGGCTACACCTTC
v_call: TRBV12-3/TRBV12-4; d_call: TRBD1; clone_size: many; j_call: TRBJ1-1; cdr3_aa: CASSLTGAGNTEAFF; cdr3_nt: TGTGCCAGCAGTTTAACAGGGGCGGGGAACACTGAAGCTTTCTTT
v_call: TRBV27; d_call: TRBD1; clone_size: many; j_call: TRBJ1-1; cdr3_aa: CASSYGQGRTEAFF; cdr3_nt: TGTGCCAGCAGTTACGGACAGGGGCGAACTGAAGCTTTCTTT